The 16 T cell receptor beta chains reported below all come from one sample, sequenced in a study of cytomegalovirus exposure and HLA in healthy donors. Generated by immunoSEQ multiplex PCR, the TCRdb table keeps only in-frame clones and is missing some. In the table there are 55,000 to 80,000 clones, approximately 94% of which are singletons. Sequenced: PBMCs. Receptors were obtained from a man aged 18 to 29 in good health and CMV-seropositive.

The chain combines TRBV28 with TRBJ2-7, with TRBD2 matching over 11 bases. The CDR3 runs to 16 residues. The ends lost 3 bases at V and 3 bases at J; junction bases unmatched: 7. Per germline, CDR1 MDHEN and CDR2 SYDVKM. In DNA form, the CDR3 reads TGTGCCAGCAGTTTTGCCGATAGCGGGAGGGACTACGAGCAGTACTTC. It codes for CASSFADSGRDYEQYF.

The CDR3 sequence is CATSRGTRGQETQYF. CDR3 nucleotides: TGTGCCACCAGCAGAGGGACTAGAGGCCAAGAGACCCAGTACTTC. The chain recombines TRBV15 with TRBJ2-5; 7 positions match TRBD2. CDR1 is LNHNV, CDR2 YYDKDF, per germline (reference sequence). J gave up 1 base and V 1 base, and 3 bases lay outside the gene matches. The CDR3 has 15 amino acids.

There are a few counts of this clone. The genes are TRBV6-1 and TRBJ2-3; 8 bases agree with TRBD1. Trimming removed 2 bases from V and 3 bases from J; junction bases left unmatched: 4. Germline V lookup: CDR1 MNHNS, CDR2 SASEGT. The CDR3 runs to 15 residues. The CDR3 DNA follows: TGTGCCAGCAGTGAACGACAGGGGAGGACAGATACGCAGTATTTT. It yields the protein CASSERQGRTDTQYF.

V and J are TRBV5-4 and TRBJ2-3; 8 bases agree with TRBD1. Per the germline V gene, CDR1 is SGHNT and CDR2 is YYREEE (reference sequence). Trimming took 2 bases from V and 1 from J; bases not matched to a gene: 3. This CDR3 spans 15 amino acids. The CDR3 region has the DNA TGTGCCAGCAGCTTCGGGACAGGCCGCACAGATACGCAGTATTTT. Translated: CASSFGTGRTDTQYF.

V is TRBV2 and J is TRBJ1-1; D may be TRBD1 (5 bases). The ends were cut back, 1 base at V and 0 bases at J, with 9 bases in the middle. This CDR3 has 15 residues. The V gene's germline CDR1 is SNHLY and CDR2 FYNNEI. CDR3 DNA: TGTGCCAGCAGTGAAGTCCAGGGCATGAACACTGAAGCTTTCTTT. This sequence encodes CASSEVQGMNTEAFF.

CDR3: CASSHPGGGTDTQYF. Written as DNA, the CDR3 is TGCGCCAGCAGCCACCCCGGGGGGGGAACAGATACGCAGTATTTT. The gene calls are TRBV4-1 and TRBJ2-3; 8 bases fit TRBD2. The V gene's germline CDR1 is MGHRA and CDR2 YSYEKL. The CDR3 is made up of 15 amino acids. V dropped 3 bases and J dropped 3; count of bases not matched to a gene: 5.

CDR3 amino acids: CASSPMGQNTGELFF. The CDR3 nucleotides are TGCGCCAGCAGCCCTATGGGCCAGAACACCGGGGAGCTGTTTTTT. This chain links TRBV4-1 with TRBJ2-2, with unresolved D. V was pared by 4 bases and J by 1 base, with 10 bases between. In germline, CDR1 is MGHRA, CDR2 YSYEKL. The CDR3 is 15 amino acids.

This clone has only one observation. The rearrangement uses TRBV5-6 and TRBJ1-5, with 8 positions matching TRBD1. The junction had 10 bases not matched to a gene; V was cut back by 3 bases and J by 5 bases. In germline, CDR1 is SGHDT, CDR2 YYEEEE. The CDR3 runs to 16 residues. The CDR3 nucleotides are TGTGCCAGCAGCTACTCCAGACAGGGGCATTATCAGCCCCAGCATTTT. Translated: CASSYSRQGHYQPQHF. The entire variable domain, with the rest obtained from reference TRBV5-6 and TRBJ1-5, is as follows: DAGVTQSPTHLIKTRGQQVTLRCSPKSGHDTVSWYQQALGQGPQFIFQYYEEEERQRGNFPDRFSGHQFPNYSSELNVNALLLGDSALYLCASSYSRQGHYQPQHFGDGTRLSIL.

This clone was picked up one time. The chain uses TRBV7-8 and TRBJ1-5, with D possibly being TRBD1 (6 bases). Germline lookup yields CDR1 SGHVS and CDR2 FQNEAQ. This CDR3 is 15 amino acids long. V was shortened by 4 bases and J by 3 bases, with 13 bases between the two germline ends. In DNA, the CDR3 is TGTGCCAGCAGCTGGAGGGAGGGGGTCAATCAGCCCCAGCATTTT. The encoded protein is CASSWREGVNQPQHF.

The chain employs TRBV11-1 and TRBJ2-2; TRBD2 aligns across 10 bases. The germline CDR1 and CDR2 sequences are SGHAT and FQDESV (reference sequence). CDR3 length: 17 amino acids. V trimming: 5 bases; J trimming: 0 bases; junction bases outside the gene matches: 6. The CDR3 sequence is CASSPRTSGSNTGELFF. DNA for the CDR3: TGTGCCAGCAGCCCGAGGACTAGCGGATCGAACACCGGGGAGCTGTTTTTT.

The V gene is TRBV4-1, the J gene TRBJ2-7; TRBD1 matches at 9 bases. The germline CDR1 and CDR2 sequences are MGHRA and YSYEKL. This CDR3 comprises 16 residues. Losses at the gene ends were 0 bases for V and 5 bases for J; bases not matched to a gene: 8. The DNA of the CDR3 is TGCGCCAGCAGCCAAGATCAAGGGACAGGGAACCACGAGCAGTACTTC. This sequence encodes CASSQDQGTGNHEQYF.

This clone occurred once. The chain joins TRBV9 to TRBJ2-3; TRBD2 matches at 8 bases. The CDR3 consists of 16 residues. The trim removed 2 bases at V and 6 bases at J, leaving 11 bases unmatched. Germline CDR1 and CDR2: SGDLS and YYNGEE. The CDR3 DNA reads as TGTGCCAGCAGCGTCTCCCCCGGGAGGGCCATTGATACGCAGTATTTT. As protein: CASSVSPGRAIDTQYF.

This clone was detected a few times. V is TRBV5-5 and J is TRBJ2-7, with 7 bases lining up with TRBD1. The CDR3 contains 12 residues. Germline V lookup: CDR1 SGHKS, CDR2 YYEKEE (reference sequence). V shed 4 bases, J shed 4 bases, and the junction held 2 bases outside the gene matches. As DNA, the CDR3 is TGTGCCAGCAGCATACAGGGGTACGAGCAGTACTTC. Its protein is CASSIQGYEQYF.

This clone was seen just once. The rearrangement links TRBV27 to TRBJ2-7; D is ambiguous. In germline, CDR1 is MNHEY, CDR2 SMNVEV (reference sequence). The CDR3 totals 12 residues. Trimming took 6 bases from V and 0 from J, leaving 6 bases between them. The CDR3 DNA reads as TGTGCCAGCAGGTCCAGCTCCTACGAGCAGTACTTC. It translates to CASRSSSYEQYF.

V and J are TRBV7-3 and TRBJ2-1; 9 bases are shared with TRBD2. CDR1 SGHTA and CDR2 FQGTGA come from the germline V gene. V trimming: 5 bases; J trimming: 6 bases; junction bases outside the gene matches: 2. The CDR3 totals 13 residues. CDR3 sequence reads: CASSDSGSNEQFF. CDR3 coding DNA: TGTGCCAGCAGCGATAGCGGGAGCAATGAGCAGTTCTTC.

The gene calls are TRBV11-2 and TRBJ2-2; a possible D gene is TRBD1 (5 bases). Per the germline V gene, CDR1 is SGHAT and CDR2 is FQNNGV. The CDR3 totals 15 residues. Trimming removed 2 bases from V and 3 bases from J, with 10 bases in between. The CDR3 DNA reads TGTGCCAGCAGCTTACGAATAGGGGACACCGGGGAGCTGTTTTTT. Its translation is CASSLRIGDTGELFF. The whole variable domain, filled in from reference TRBV11-2 and TRBJ2-2, reads EAGVAQSPRYKIIEKRQSVAFWCNPISGHATLYWYQQILGQGPKLLIQFQNNGVVDDSQLPKDRFSAERLKGVDSTLKIQPAKLEDSAVYLCASSLRIGDTGELFFGEGSRLTVL.